The 7 T cell receptor beta chains below all came from one sample that was sequenced in a study of cytomegalovirus exposure and HLA in healthy donors. The study ran its PCR with 60 Vbeta and 13 Jbeta primers. Generated by immunoSEQ multiplex PCR, the TCRdb table keeps only in-frame clones and is missing some. This table holds approximately 100,000 clones, 75% to 90% found once. The sample taken for sequencing was PBMCs. These receptors originate from a man younger than 45 in good health and CMV-seronegative.

The rearrangement uses TRBV7-8 and TRBJ1-2; tentatively, D is TRBD1 (6 bases). V gave up 4 bases and J gave up 10 bases, with 13 bases separating them. The CDR3 has 12 residues. CDR1 is SGHVS and CDR2 is FQNEAQ in the germline V gene. The CDR3: CASSSTTGFYTF. DNA for the CDR3: TGTGCCAGCAGCTCAACGACAGGTTTCTACACCTTC.

The chain couples TRBV30 to TRBJ1-5, with D unclear. V gave up 0 bases and J gave up 0 bases, with 9 bases separating them. This CDR3 region has 15 residues. Germline V gives CDR1 GTSNPN, CDR2 SVGIG (reference sequence). The CDR3 region has the DNA TGTGCCTGGAGTGTATCCGGAGTTAGCAATCAGCCCCAGCATTTT. Its translation is CAWSVSGVSNQPQHF.

This sequence joins TRBV30 and TRBJ2-1; D is possibly TRBD1 (6 bases). This CDR3 comprises 17 residues. Germline values: CDR1 GTSNPN, CDR2 SVGIG (reference sequence). V lost 1 base and J 10 bases, leaving 26 bases between the germline ends. The CDR3 loop reads CAWSGRWTMGALPEQFF. The CDR3, as DNA: TGTGCCTGGAGTGGACGTTGGACGATGGGGGCCCTACCCGAGCAGTTCTTC.

This clone was seen just once. The chain combines TRBV7-9 with TRBJ2-5, with unresolved D. The CDR3 loop spans 11 amino acids. Trimming removed 4 bases from V and 4 bases from J, with 4 bases in between. Per germline, CDR1 SEHNR and CDR2 FQNEAQ (reference sequence). CDR3 sequence reads: CASSSRETQYF. CDR3 bases: TGTGCCAGCAGCTCGAGAGAGACCCAGTACTTC.

The chain recombines TRBV5-1 with TRBJ2-3; tentative D call: TRBD2 (7 bases). CDR3 length equals 15 residues. The ends were cut back, 4 bases at V and 4 bases at J, with 16 bases in the middle. Germline CDR1 SGHRS, CDR2 YFSETQ. CDR3 sequence (DNA): TGCGCCAGCAGCCTGGAGGGGGGGCCCTCAGATACGCAGTATTTT. This translates into CASSLEGGPSDTQYF.

The table lists this clone with a few counts. The rearrangement links TRBV30 to TRBJ2-7, with 11 nucleotides matching TRBD1. Germline CDR1 and CDR2: GTSNPN and SVGIG (reference sequence). V shed 5 bases and J 7 bases; nucleotides not matched to a gene: 7. The CDR3 covers 13 residues. The DNA for the CDR3 is TGTGCCTGGGGGACAGGGGGTACGCGGGAGCAGTACTTC. It is translated as CAWGTGGTREQYF.

The chain couples TRBV2 to TRBJ1-2; D not certain. This CDR3 is built from 12 residues. The V gene's germline CDR1 is SNHLY and CDR2 FYNNEI. Trimming took off 4 bases at V and 5 bases at J, with 8 bases between the two ends. The CDR3 bases are TGTGCCAGCAGTGTTTACCAGTATGGCTACACCTTC. Its protein is CASSVYQYGYTF.